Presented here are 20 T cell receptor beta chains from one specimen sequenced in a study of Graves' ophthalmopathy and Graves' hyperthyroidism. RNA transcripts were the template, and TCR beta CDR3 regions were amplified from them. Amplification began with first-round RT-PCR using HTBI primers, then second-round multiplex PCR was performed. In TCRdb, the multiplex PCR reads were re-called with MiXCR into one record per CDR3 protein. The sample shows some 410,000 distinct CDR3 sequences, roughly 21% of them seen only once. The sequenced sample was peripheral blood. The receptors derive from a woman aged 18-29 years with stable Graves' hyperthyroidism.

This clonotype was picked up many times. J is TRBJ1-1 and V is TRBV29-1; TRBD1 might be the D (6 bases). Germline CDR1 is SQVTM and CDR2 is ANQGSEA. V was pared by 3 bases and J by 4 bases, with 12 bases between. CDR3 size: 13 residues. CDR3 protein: CSVDNRVSTEAFF. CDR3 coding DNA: TGCAGCGTTGATAACAGGGTGAGCACTGAAGCTTTCTTT.

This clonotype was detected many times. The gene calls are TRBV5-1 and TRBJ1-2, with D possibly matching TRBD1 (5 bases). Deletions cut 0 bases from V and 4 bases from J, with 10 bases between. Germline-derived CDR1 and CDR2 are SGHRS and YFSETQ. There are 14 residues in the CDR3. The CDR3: CASSLAEGSYGYTF. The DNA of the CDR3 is TGCGCCAGCAGCTTGGCCGAGGGGTCCTATGGCTACACCTTC.

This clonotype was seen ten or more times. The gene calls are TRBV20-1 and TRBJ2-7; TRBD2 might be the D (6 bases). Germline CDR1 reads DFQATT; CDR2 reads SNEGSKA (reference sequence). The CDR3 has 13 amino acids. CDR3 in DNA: TGCAGCGCACACATCTCGACTAGTTTCGAGCAGTACTTC. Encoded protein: CSAHISTSFEQYF.

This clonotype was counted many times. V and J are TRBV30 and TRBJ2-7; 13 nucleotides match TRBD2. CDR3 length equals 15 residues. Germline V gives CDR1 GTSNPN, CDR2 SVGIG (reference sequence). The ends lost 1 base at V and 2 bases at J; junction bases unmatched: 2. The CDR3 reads CAWSAGTSGTYEQYF. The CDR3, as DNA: TGTGCCTGGAGTGCCGGGACTAGCGGGACCTACGAGCAGTACTTC.

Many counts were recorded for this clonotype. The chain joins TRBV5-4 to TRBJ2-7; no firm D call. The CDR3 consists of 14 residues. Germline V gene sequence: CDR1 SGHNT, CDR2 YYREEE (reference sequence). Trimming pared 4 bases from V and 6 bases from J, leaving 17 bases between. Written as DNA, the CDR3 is TGTGCCAGCAGCCGGCTCCTAGAGGATGGCGAGCAGTACTTC. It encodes CASSRLLEDGEQYF.

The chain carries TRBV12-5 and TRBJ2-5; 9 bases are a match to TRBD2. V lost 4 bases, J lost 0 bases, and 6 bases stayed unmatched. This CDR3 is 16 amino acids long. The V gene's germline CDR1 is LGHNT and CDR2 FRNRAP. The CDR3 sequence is CASGSGGRVYQETQYF. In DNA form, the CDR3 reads TGTGCTAGTGGTTCGGGCGGGAGGGTGTACCAAGAGACCCAGTACTTC.

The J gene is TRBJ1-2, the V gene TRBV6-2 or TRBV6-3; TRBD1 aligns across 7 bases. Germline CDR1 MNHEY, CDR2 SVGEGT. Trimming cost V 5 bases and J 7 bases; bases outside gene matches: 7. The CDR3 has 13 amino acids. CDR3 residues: CASSAPTGAGYTF. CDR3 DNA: TGTGCCAGCAGTGCGCCAACAGGGGCTGGCTACACCTTC.

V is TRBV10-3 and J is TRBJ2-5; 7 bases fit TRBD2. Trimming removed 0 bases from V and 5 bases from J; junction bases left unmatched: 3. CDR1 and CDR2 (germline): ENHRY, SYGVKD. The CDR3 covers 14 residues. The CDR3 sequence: CAISESGSGETQYF. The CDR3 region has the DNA TGTGCCATCAGTGAGTCCGGTAGCGGGGAGACCCAGTACTTC.

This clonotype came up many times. The CDR3 spells CSVDILLNTEAFF. CDR3 DNA: TGCAGCGTTGATATCCTTTTAAACACTGAAGCTTTCTTT. This rearrangement joins TRBV29-1 to TRBJ1-1; D gene unclear. CDR3 length: 13 residues. Germline CDR1 SQVTM, CDR2 ANQGSEA. V was clipped by 3 bases and J by 2 bases, with 10 bases between them.

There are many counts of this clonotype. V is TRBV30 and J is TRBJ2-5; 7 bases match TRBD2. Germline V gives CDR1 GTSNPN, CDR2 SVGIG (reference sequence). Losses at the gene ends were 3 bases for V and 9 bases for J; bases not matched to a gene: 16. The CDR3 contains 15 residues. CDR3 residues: CAWSYAGGGVQAQYF. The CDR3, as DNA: TGTGCCTGGAGCTATGCGGGTGGGGGGGTACAGGCCCAGTACTTC.

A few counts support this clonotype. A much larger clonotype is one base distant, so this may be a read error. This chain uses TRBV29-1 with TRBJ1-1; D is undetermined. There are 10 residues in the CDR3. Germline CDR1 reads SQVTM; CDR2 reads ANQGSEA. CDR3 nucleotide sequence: TGCAGCGCTACGAACACTGAAGCTTGCTTT. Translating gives CSATNTEACF. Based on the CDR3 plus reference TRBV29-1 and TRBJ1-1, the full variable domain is SAVISQKPSRDICQRGTSLTIQCQVDSQVTMMFWYRQQPGQSLTLIATANQGSEATYESGFVIDKFPISRPNLTFSTLTVSNMSPEDSSIYLCSATNTEACFGQGTRLTVV.

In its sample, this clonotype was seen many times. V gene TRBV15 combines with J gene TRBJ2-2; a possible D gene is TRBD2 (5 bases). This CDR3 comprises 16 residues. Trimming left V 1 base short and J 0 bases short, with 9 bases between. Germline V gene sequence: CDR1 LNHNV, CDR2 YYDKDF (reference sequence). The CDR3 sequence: CATSRGGSANTGELFF. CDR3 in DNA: TGTGCCACCAGCAGAGGTGGTAGCGCGAACACCGGGGAGCTGTTTTTT.

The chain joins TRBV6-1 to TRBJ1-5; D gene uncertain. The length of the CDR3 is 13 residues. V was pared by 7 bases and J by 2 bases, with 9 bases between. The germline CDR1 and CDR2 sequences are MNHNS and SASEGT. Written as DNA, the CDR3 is TGTGCCAGCATGCCCGGCCGCAATCAGCCCCAGCATTTT. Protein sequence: CASMPGRNQPQHF.

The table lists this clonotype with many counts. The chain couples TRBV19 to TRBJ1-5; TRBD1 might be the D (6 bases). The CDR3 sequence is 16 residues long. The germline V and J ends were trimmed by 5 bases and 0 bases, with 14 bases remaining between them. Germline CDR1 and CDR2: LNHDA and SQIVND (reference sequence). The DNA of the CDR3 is TGTGCCAGTAGTCCACACACAGGGAATAGCAATCAGCCCCAGCATTTT. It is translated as CASSPHTGNSNQPQHF. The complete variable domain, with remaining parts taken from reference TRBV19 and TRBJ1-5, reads DGGITQSPKYLFRKEGQNVTLSCEQNLNHDAMYWYRQDPGQGLRLIYYSQIVNDFQKGDIAEGYSVSREKKESFPLTVTSAQKNPTAFYLCASSPHTGNSNQPQHFGDGTRLSIL.

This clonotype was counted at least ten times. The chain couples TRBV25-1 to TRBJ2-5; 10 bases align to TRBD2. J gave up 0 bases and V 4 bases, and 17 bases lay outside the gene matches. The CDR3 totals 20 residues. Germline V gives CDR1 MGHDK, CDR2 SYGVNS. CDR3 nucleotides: TGTGCCAGCAGTGTAAAGGGAACTCTAGCGGGAGAACCGTACCAAGAGACCCAGTACTTC. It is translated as CASSVKGTLAGEPYQETQYF.

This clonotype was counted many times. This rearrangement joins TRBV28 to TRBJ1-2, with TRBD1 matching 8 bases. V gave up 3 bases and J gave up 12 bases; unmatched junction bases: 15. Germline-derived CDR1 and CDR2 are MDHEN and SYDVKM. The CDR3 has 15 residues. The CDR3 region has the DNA TGTGCCAGCAGTTTGGGCAGGGGGCGCTTGGCGGGCCACACCTTC. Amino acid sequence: CASSLGRGRLAGHTF.

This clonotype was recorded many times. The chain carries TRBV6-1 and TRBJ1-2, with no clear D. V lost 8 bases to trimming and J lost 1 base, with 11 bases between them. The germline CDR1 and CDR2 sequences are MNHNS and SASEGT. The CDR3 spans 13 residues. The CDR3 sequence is CASGNAFNYGYTF. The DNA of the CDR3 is TGTGCCAGCGGTAACGCCTTTAACTATGGCTACACCTTC.

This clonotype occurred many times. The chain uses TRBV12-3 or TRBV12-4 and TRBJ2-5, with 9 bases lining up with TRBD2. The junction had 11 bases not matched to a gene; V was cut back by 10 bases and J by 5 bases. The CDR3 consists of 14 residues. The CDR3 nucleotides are TGTGCCACGTCCGCTAGCGGGACTCTGGAGACCCAGTACTTC. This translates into CATSASGTLETQYF.

This chain's CDR3 is CASSIDRGRDQPQHF. The CDR3 DNA reads as TGTGCCAGTAGTATTGACAGGGGCAGAGATCAGCCCCAGCATTTT. The V gene is TRBV19, the J gene TRBJ1-5, with 8 bases fitting TRBD1. Trimming took 3 bases from V and 5 from J; bases not matched to a gene: 6. Per the germline V gene, CDR1 is LNHDA and CDR2 is SQIVND (reference sequence). The CDR3 is 15 amino acids.

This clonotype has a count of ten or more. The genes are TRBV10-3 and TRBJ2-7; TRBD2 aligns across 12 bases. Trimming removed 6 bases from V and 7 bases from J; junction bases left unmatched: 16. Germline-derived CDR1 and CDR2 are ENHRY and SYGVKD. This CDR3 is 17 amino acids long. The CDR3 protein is CAISAPSGRALGREQYF. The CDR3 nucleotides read TGTGCCATCAGCGCACCTAGCGGGAGGGCCCTCGGTCGGGAGCAGTACTTC.